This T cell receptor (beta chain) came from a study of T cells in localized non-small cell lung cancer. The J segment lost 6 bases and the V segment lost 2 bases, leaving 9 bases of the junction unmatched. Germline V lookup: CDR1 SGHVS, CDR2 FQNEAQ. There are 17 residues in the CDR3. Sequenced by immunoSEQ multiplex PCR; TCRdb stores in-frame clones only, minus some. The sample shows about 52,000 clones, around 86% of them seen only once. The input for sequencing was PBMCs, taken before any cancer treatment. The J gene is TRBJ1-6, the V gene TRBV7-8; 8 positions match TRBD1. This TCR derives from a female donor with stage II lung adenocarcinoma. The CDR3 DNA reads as TGTGCCAGCAGCTTATCCCCCCCAGGGGGCTCTAATTCACCCCTCCACTTT. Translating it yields CASSLSPPGGSNSPLHF. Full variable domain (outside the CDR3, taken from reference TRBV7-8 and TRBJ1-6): GAGVSQSPRYKVAKRGQDVALRCDPISGHVSLFWYQQALGQGPEFLTYFQNEAQLDKSGLPSDRFFAERPEGSVSTLKIQRTQQEDSAVYLCASSLSPPGGSNSPLHFGNGTRLTVT.